Shown below are 5 T cell receptor beta chains from a single sample sequenced in a study of OX40 agonist ivuxolimab in advanced cancers. Sequencing used immunoSEQ multiplex PCR; TCRdb keeps in-frame clones, though not all of them. The sample contains 30,000 to 40,000 clones, about 80% of which appear only once. The sequenced sample was CD4+ or CD8+ T cells sorted from blood, obtained in a trial of the OX40 agonist ivuxolimab. The receptors shown here come from an adult with an advanced solid tumor such as melanoma, head and neck, liver or kidney cancer.

The sample holds a few counts of this clone. V usage is TRBV2 and J usage is TRBJ1-4; D is uncertain. Trimming took off 5 bases at V and 8 bases at J, with 18 bases between the two ends. This CDR3 is 15 amino acids long. Germline lookup yields CDR1 SNHLY and CDR2 FYNNEI. This CDR3 is CASSLTDPVGEKLFF. DNA for the CDR3: TGTGCCAGCAGTTTGACGGACCCGGTGGGGGAAAAACTGTTTTTT.

The chain employs TRBV29-1 and TRBJ2-5, with D maybe TRBD1 (5 bases). V lost 5 bases and J lost 2, with 9 bases in between. Germline lookup yields CDR1 SQVTM and CDR2 ANQGSEA. CDR3 length: 12 residues. The CDR3 protein is CSVLQGQETQYF. The DNA for the CDR3 is TGCAGCGTTCTTCAGGGACAAGAGACCCAGTACTTC.

The J gene is TRBJ2-7, the V gene TRBV7-8; D may match TRBD1 or TRBD2 (7 bases each). The CDR3 contains 14 residues. Germline-derived CDR1 and CDR2 are SGHVS and FQNEAQ. V lost 5 bases, J lost 2 bases, and 13 bases lay in between. DNA of the CDR3: TGTGCCAGCAGCCCCAGGGGGGGGACCTACGAGCAGTACTTC. Its protein product is CASSPRGGTYEQYF.

This clone was seen once. The chain combines TRBV5-1 with TRBJ2-5; weak D call: TRBD2 (6 bases). The germline gives CDR1 SGHRS, CDR2 YFSETQ. The CDR3 length is 15 residues. Trimming shortened V by 4 bases and J by 5 bases, and 18 bases separated the two germline ends. In nucleotides, the CDR3 is TGCGCCAGCAGCCCCAACAGGTCTCGGGGGGAGACCCAGTACTTC. Protein: CASSPNRSRGETQYF.

CDR3 loop: CASERTGINEKLFF. CDR3 coding DNA: TGTGCCAGCGAGCGGACAGGGATTAATGAAAAACTGTTTTTT. V gene TRBV28 combines with J gene TRBJ1-4; 8 nucleotides align to TRBD1. The CDR3 runs 14 residues. CDR1 MDHEN and CDR2 SYDVKM come from the germline V gene. Trimming at V came to 8 bases and at J to 4 bases, leaving 6 bases not matched to a gene.